These T cell receptor beta chains were read from a single sample in a study of shared T cell receptors in the human thymus. Method: immunoSEQ multiplex PCR; TCRdb's copy keeps in-frame clones and lacks some. The profile shows about 660,000 clones, around 87% of them singletons. The sample was also reused in another study, on human thymus T cells.

Sequencing was performed on thymocytes. These receptors were obtained from a boy under three years old with a congenital heart defect. CDR3s leave out the opening cysteine and the closing phenylalanine or tryptophan. The order of the fields is V gene, CDR3 protein.

v_call: TRBV29-1; cdr3_aa: SVEGSGGYT
v_call: TRBV5-6; cdr3_aa: ASSLVAASAGGYT
v_call: TRBV4-3; cdr3_aa: ASSQDRDVAGINPYEQY
v_call: TRBV9; cdr3_aa: ASSADWSQRHNEQF
v_call: TRBV14; cdr3_aa: ASSLRLAGDNEQF
v_call: TRBV14; cdr3_aa: ASSQGLGEGVDGYT
v_call: TRBV2; cdr3_aa: ASTVRDRGTDTQY
v_call: TRBV18; cdr3_aa: ASSPEAGGPDEQF
v_call: TRBV10-3; cdr3_aa: AISESRLAVPDSSYEQY
v_call: TRBV27; cdr3_aa: ASSLRGDRAGLGYGYT
v_call: TRBV4-1; cdr3_aa: ASSPRDSANYGYT
v_call: TRBV25-1; cdr3_aa: ASGQMGPYEQY
v_call: TRBV5-1; cdr3_aa: ASSLSDGRALYNSPLH
v_call: TRBV6-1; cdr3_aa: ASSGRFRDRDPWSNQPQH
v_call: TRBV4-3; cdr3_aa: ASSQDPHRDSYEQY
v_call: TRBV27; cdr3_aa: ASRRRRSPLH
v_call: TRBV27; cdr3_aa: ASSFWLAGGNNEQF